This T cell receptor beta chain comes out of a study of blood T cell repertoires in COVID-19. As processed by the authors: Reference gene primer amplification in the assay estimated nucleated cell counts. The repertoire was sequenced with immunoSEQ multiplex PCR; TCRdb's copy has only in-frame clones and lacks some. The DNA gave D and trimming, while V, J and clone size come from that table. Here the sample spans some 99,000 clones, roughly 80% being singletons. With 4 bases removed from V and 2 bases from J, the gap between germline ends came to 10 bases. The CDR3 has 14 residues. Germline CDR1 reads LGHDT; CDR2 reads YNNKEL (reference sequence).

This chain connects TRBV3-1 (or the pseudogene TRBV3-2) to TRBJ2-3, with D perhaps matching TRBD2 (5 bases). The TCR originated in a woman aged 60-75 years with acute or convalescent COVID-19. The sample consisted of peripheral blood. CDR3 region: CASSRPGNTDTQYF. As DNA, the CDR3 is TGTGCCAGCAGCCGACCCGGGAACACAGATACGCAGTATTTT.